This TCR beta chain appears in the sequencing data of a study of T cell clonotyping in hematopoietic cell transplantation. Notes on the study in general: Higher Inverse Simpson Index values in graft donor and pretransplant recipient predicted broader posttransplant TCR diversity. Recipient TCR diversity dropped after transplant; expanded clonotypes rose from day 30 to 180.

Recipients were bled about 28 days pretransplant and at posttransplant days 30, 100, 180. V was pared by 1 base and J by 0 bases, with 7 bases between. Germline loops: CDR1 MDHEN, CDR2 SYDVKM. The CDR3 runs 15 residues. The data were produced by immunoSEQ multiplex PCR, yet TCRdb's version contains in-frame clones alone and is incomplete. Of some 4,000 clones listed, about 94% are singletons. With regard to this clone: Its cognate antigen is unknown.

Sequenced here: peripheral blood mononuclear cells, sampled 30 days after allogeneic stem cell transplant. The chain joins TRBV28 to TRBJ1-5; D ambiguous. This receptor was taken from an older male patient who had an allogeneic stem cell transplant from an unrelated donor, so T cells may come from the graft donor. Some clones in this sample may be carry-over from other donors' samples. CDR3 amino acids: CASSLFDPSNQPQHF. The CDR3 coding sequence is TGTGCCAGCAGTTTATTCGACCCTAGCAATCAGCCCCAGCATTTT.